This T cell receptor (beta chain) originates from a study of blood T cell repertoires in COVID-19. Overall study context: T cells, B-cell-depleted T cells, or PBMCs supplied cDNA or gDNA.

This CDR3 has 19 amino acids. J was trimmed by 5 bases and V by 5 bases; bases with no gene match: 18. Per the germline V gene, CDR1 is MDHEN and CDR2 is SYDVKM. TCRdb keeps only in-frame clones here, not all; method: immunoSEQ multiplex PCR. This sample has 300,000 or so clones, with 86% found just once. The sequencing sample was made of peripheral blood. V is TRBV28 and J is TRBJ1-4, with 9 bases lining up with TRBD1. The sequence derives from a woman aged 45-60 years with acute or convalescent COVID-19. CDR3 loop: CASSGQDRGAPGGNEKLFF. The DNA of the CDR3 is TGTGCCAGCAGTGGCCAGGACAGGGGCGCCCCGGGGGGGAATGAAAAACTGTTTTTT.